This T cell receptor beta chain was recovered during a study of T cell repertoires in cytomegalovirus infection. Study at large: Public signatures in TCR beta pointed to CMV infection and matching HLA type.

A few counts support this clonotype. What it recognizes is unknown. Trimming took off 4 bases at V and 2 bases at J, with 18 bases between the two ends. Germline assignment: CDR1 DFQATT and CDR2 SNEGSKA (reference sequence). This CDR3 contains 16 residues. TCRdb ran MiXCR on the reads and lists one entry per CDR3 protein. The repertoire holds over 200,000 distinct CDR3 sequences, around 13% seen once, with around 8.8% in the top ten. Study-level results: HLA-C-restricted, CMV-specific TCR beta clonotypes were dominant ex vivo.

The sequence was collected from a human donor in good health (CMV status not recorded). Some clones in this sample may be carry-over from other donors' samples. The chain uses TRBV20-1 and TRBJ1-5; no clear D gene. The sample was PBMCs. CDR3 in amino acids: CSAKTRTWIGNQPQHF. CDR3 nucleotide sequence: TGCAGTGCTAAAACCCGAACCTGGATTGGCAATCAGCCCCAGCATTTT.